This T cell receptor beta chain was captured in a study of Ad26.COV2.S vaccination and SARS-CoV-2 variants. Study background: In the study, Ad26.COV2.S was injected intramuscularly once, or twice 56 days apart.

The table came from immunoSEQ multiplex PCR; TCRdb's copy has only in-frame clones and leaves some out. The data contain 350,000 to 450,000 clones, 70% to 90% of them singletons. As to treatment: some 19 received Ad26.COV2.S at low or high dose, single or two shots; roughly five received placebo; per-sample allocation not given. The samples date from day 63 after the first vaccine or placebo injection. Within the sample, this clone is medium-sized (0.01 to 0.1%). The CDR3 totals 17 residues. The germline V gene encodes CDR1 MDHEN and CDR2 SYDVKM. The V gene lost 3 bases and the J gene lost 4 bases, with 19 bases spanning the gap.

This clonotype originated in a person aged 18 to 65 who received the Ad26.COV2.S COVID-19 vaccine or a placebo. The specimen comprised peripheral blood, sampled in a trial of Ad26.COV2.S vaccine versus placebo. This rearrangement joins TRBV28 to TRBJ2-1; tentatively, D is TRBD1 (6 bases). The CDR3 DNA follows: TGTGCCAGCAGTTTTGGGACAAGGAAGGGCCCTTACAATGAGCAGTTCTTC. The encoded protein is CASSFGTRKGPYNEQFF. The full variable domain, its missing parts supplied by reference TRBV28 and TRBJ2-1, is DVKVTQSSRYLVKRTGEKVFLECVQDMDHENMFWYRQDPGLGLRLIYFSYDVKMKEKGDIPEGYSVSREKKERFSLILESASTNQTSMYLCASSFGTRKGPYNEQFFGPGTRLTVL.